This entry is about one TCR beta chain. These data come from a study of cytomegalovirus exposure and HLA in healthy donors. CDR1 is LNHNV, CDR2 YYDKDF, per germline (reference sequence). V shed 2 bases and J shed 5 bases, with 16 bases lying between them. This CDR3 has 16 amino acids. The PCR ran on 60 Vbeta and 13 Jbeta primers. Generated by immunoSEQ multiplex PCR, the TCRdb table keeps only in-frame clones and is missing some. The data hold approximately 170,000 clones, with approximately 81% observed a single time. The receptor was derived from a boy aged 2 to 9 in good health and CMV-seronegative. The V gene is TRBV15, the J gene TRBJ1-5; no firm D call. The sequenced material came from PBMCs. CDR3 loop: CATSRSRWRPYQPQHF. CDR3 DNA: TGTGCCACCAGCAGATCCCGGTGGAGGCCCTATCAGCCCCAGCATTTT. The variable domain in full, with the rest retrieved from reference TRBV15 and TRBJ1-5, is DAMVIQNPRYQVTQFGKPVTLSCSQTLNHNVMYWYQQKSSQAPKLLFHYYDKDFNNEADTPDNFQSRRPNTSFCFLDIRSPGLGDTAMYLCATSRSRWRPYQPQHFGDGTRLSIL.